Listed here are 15 T cell receptor beta chains from one sample, sequenced in a study of blood T cell repertoires in COVID-19. Only in-frame clones appear in the TCRdb table, and some are missing; sequencing was by immunoSEQ multiplex PCR. The sample yields some 80,000 clones, 75% to 85% seen once. The material sequenced was peripheral blood. These receptor sequences come from a woman aged 50 to 65 with acute or convalescent COVID-19.

The rearrangement uses TRBV4-1 and TRBJ2-4; 7 bases are shared with TRBD2. J was trimmed by 0 bases and V by 4 bases; bases with no gene match: 6. There are 16 residues in the CDR3. Germline V gives CDR1 MGHRA, CDR2 YSYEKL. As DNA, the CDR3 is TGCGCCAGCAGCCTCGGACTAGAAGGAGCCAAAAACATTCAGTACTTC. Protein product: CASSLGLEGAKNIQYF.

The chain uses TRBV5-4 and TRBJ1-1; a possible D gene is TRBD1 (5 bases). The CDR3 loop spans 13 amino acids. Germline V gives CDR1 SGHNT, CDR2 YYREEE (reference sequence). With 4 bases removed from V and 3 bases from J, the gap between germline ends came to 10 bases. CDR3 in DNA: TGTGCCAGCAGCGCGGGACCGTACACTGAAGCTTTCTTT. Translating it yields CASSAGPYTEAFF.

This clone has just a few counts. This sequence joins TRBV9 and TRBJ1-3; no reliable D call. CDR3 length equals 12 residues. Trimming removed 4 bases from V and 1 base from J, with 3 bases in between. The V gene's germline CDR1 is SGDLS and CDR2 YYNGEE. The CDR3 region has the DNA TGTGCCAGCAGCCGTTCTGGAAACACCATATATTTT. Translating it yields CASSRSGNTIYF.

This clone appeared a single time. This chain uses TRBV5-6 with TRBJ1-2, with a weak D call TRBD1 (6 bases). Trimming shortened V by 2 bases and J by 6 bases, and 8 bases separated the two germline ends. CDR3 length equals 12 residues. The germline V gene has CDR1 SGHDT and CDR2 YYEEEE. The CDR3: CASSFGQNGYTF. The DNA for the CDR3 is TGTGCCAGCAGCTTTGGACAGAATGGCTACACCTTC.

The chain couples TRBV18 to TRBJ1-6; a possible D gene is TRBD1 (5 bases). CDR3 size: 14 residues. Germline V gene data show CDR1 as KGHSH and CDR2 as LQKENI. The V gene lost 6 bases and the J gene lost 10 bases, with 16 bases spanning the gap. CDR3 sequence (DNA): TGTGCCAGCTCCCGGGAGGGGTCGGCGTCACCCCTCCACTTT. It specifies CASSREGSASPLHF.

This rearrangement joins TRBV10-3 to TRBJ2-6; D uncertain. This CDR3 has 16 amino acids. Germline V gene lookup returns CDR1 ENHRY and CDR2 SYGVKD. The germline V and J ends were trimmed by 0 bases and 0 bases, with 6 bases remaining between them. The CDR3: CAISESIISGANVLTF. In DNA form, the CDR3 reads TGTGCCATCAGTGAGTCAATAATCTCTGGGGCCAACGTCCTGACTTTC.

The V call is TRBV6-2 or TRBV6-3, the J call TRBJ1-1; tentatively, D is TRBD1 (6 bases). The germline V gene encodes CDR1 MNHEY and CDR2 SVGEGT. The CDR3 spans 16 residues. V lost 2 bases to trimming and J lost 2 bases, with 15 bases between them. CDR3 in amino acids: CASSYVGRGHNTEAFF. The CDR3 DNA reads TGTGCCAGCAGTTACGTGGGCAGGGGCCATAACACTGAAGCTTTCTTT.

CDR3 coding DNA: TGTGCCTGGAGACCTTCAGGGGGCACTGAAGCTTTCTTT. This sequence encodes CAWRPSGGTEAFF. V is TRBV30 and J is TRBJ1-1; 7 nucleotides line up with TRBD1. Germline trimming cut 3 bases from V and 4 bases from J; bases unmatched to any gene: 5. CDR3 length: 13 amino acids. CDR1 is GTSNPN, CDR2 SVGIG, per germline (reference sequence).

This clone came up a few times. V usage is TRBV19 and J usage is TRBJ2-1, with 7 bases matching TRBD2. CDR1 is LNHDA and CDR2 is SQIVND in the germline V gene (reference sequence). J was trimmed by 8 bases and V by 3 bases; bases with no gene match: 13. The CDR3 has 16 residues. In nucleotides, the CDR3 is TGTGCCAGTAGTATTTCGGCCGGGACTACAAGCGATGAGCAGTTCTTC. Translating gives CASSISAGTTSDEQFF.

The V call is TRBV7-2, the J call TRBJ1-2, with D maybe TRBD1 (6 bases). From germline, CDR1 is SGHTA and CDR2 FQGNSA. This CDR3 has 15 amino acids. The germline V and J ends were trimmed by 4 bases and 4 bases, with 16 bases remaining between them. CDR3 in DNA: TGTGCCAGCAGCTCTACAGGGCCCACCGCCTATGGCTACACCTTC. Protein sequence: CASSSTGPTAYGYTF.

The chain employs TRBV11-3 and TRBJ2-5, with TRBD2 as a possible D gene (5 bases). The CDR3 consists of 15 residues. The germline V gene has CDR1 SGHNT and CDR2 YENEEA. Trimming cost V 1 base and J 0 bases, with 9 bases left between them. CDR3 region: CASSLGVGDQETQYF. Written as DNA, the CDR3 is TGTGCCAGCAGCTTAGGTGTCGGGGACCAAGAGACCCAGTACTTC.

The rearrangement links TRBV23-1 to TRBJ1-5; 7 bases are a match to TRBD1. TRBV23-1 is treated as an ORF (open reading frame) with a function not yet certain. After removal of 0 bases from V and 0 bases from J, the junction contained 2 bases not matched to a gene. The CDR3 length is 16 residues. CDR3 nucleotide sequence: TGCGCCAGCAGTCAATCGGGACAGTTTAGCAATCAGCCCCAGCATTTT. Its translation is CASSQSGQFSNQPQHF.

V gene TRBV7-9 combines with J gene TRBJ2-7; a possible D gene is TRBD2 (5 bases). V lost 5 bases and J 6 bases, leaving 11 bases between the germline ends. CDR3 size: 12 residues. The germline V gene encodes CDR1 SEHNR and CDR2 FQNEAQ (reference sequence). The CDR3 spells CASSPMTIEQYF. The CDR3 nucleotides are TGTGCCAGCAGCCCGATGACTATCGAGCAGTACTTC. The variable domain in full, with the rest retrieved from reference TRBV7-9 and TRBJ2-7, is DTGVSQNPRHKITKRGQNVTFRCDPISEHNRLYWYRQTLGQGPEFLTYFQNEAQLEKSRLLSDRFSAERPKGSFSTLEIQRTEQGDSAMYLCASSPMTIEQYFGPGTRLTVT.

V gene TRBV2 combines with J gene TRBJ1-2; 7 nucleotides match TRBD1. Germline V gene lookup returns CDR1 SNHLY and CDR2 FYNNEI. J gave up 4 bases and V 6 bases, and 5 bases lay outside the gene matches. This CDR3 has 13 amino acids. The DNA of the CDR3 is TGTGCCAGCAGGGACAGGCGGGGCTATGGCTACACCTTC. Protein: CASRDRRGYGYTF. The full variable domain, completed using reference TRBV2 and TRBJ1-2, is EPEVTQTPSHQVTQMGQEVILRCVPISNHLYFYWYRQILGQKVEFLVSFYNNEISEKSEIFDDQFSVERPDGSNFTLKIRSTKLEDSAMYFCASRDRRGYGYTFGSGTRLTVV.

The J gene is TRBJ1-6, the V gene TRBV11-2; weak D call: TRBD1 (5 bases). V was pared by 4 bases and J by 9 bases, with 16 bases between. There are 15 residues in the CDR3. Germline V gives CDR1 SGHAT, CDR2 FQNNGV. In DNA, the CDR3 is TGTGCCAGCAGCTGGGACGGCGGGGTGGGTTCACCCCTCCACTTT. Protein product: CASSWDGGVGSPLHF.